This is a list of T cell receptor beta chains from one sample in a study of identical twins. MiXCR was run by TCRdb on the 5' RACE reads, yielding one entry per CDR3 protein. Altogether some 600,000 distinct CDR3 sequences are present, under 8.5% being singletons, with the ten largest covering over 1.5%. This sample also appeared in a second study, on yellow fever vaccine responses in identical twins.

The material sequenced was PBMCs. Receptor source: a woman younger than 35 in good health. Each CDR3 is given with its conserved first and last residue.

TRBV12-3/TRBV12-4,TRBJ2-5,CASIGRGHQETQYF
TRBV4-1,TRBJ2-1,CASSQGRTVMNEQFF
TRBV10-2,TRBJ2-1,CASSGGPYNEQFF
TRBV6-1,TRBJ2-5,CASSPAEGLAGIETQYF
TRBV12-3/TRBV12-4,TRBJ2-1,CASSEARPLHPPEQFF
TRBV15,TRBJ1-1,CATSRETGQNTEAFF
TRBV12-3/TRBV12-4,TRBJ2-2,CASSLDVGPTNTGELFF
TRBV11-3,TRBJ2-2,CASSLRTGSSGELFF
TRBV5-6,TRBJ2-6,CASSLAGVSSSGANVLTF
TRBV12-3/TRBV12-4,TRBJ2-2,CASSPRENTGELFF
TRBV6-1,TRBJ2-7,CASSGDYGRYEQYF
TRBV11-2,TRBJ1-2,CASSLDIYGPQDRGLNYGYTF
TRBV20-1,TRBJ1-1,CSARDIRGANTEAFF